This T cell receptor beta chain was recorded in a study of blood T cell repertoires in COVID-19. In the study overall: Whether acute or convalescent, the COVID-19 samples came from the United States, Italy and Spain. PBMCs, B-cell-depleted T cells, or T cells provided the cDNA or gDNA that made up the material.

Source study methods: From reference gene primer amplification, estimates of nucleated cell counts were derived. TCRdb keeps only in-frame clones here, not all; method: immunoSEQ multiplex PCR. The V and J calls and the clone size are those of that table, but D and trimming were determined from the DNA. Here the sample spans about 110,000 clones, 72% being singletons. The CDR3 covers 17 residues. Germline V CDR1 and CDR2: SGDLS, YYNGEE. V lost 2 bases and J lost 0; bases outside the gene matches: 10. The sequencing input was peripheral blood. The receptor was derived from a woman aged 55-75 years with acute or convalescent COVID-19. The rearrangement uses TRBV9 and TRBJ1-1; 7 bases are shared with TRBD1. The CDR3, as DNA: TGTGCCAGCAGCGTGGGACAGCTAAGTCCAATGAACACTGAAGCTTTCTTT. It is translated as CASSVGQLSPMNTEAFF.